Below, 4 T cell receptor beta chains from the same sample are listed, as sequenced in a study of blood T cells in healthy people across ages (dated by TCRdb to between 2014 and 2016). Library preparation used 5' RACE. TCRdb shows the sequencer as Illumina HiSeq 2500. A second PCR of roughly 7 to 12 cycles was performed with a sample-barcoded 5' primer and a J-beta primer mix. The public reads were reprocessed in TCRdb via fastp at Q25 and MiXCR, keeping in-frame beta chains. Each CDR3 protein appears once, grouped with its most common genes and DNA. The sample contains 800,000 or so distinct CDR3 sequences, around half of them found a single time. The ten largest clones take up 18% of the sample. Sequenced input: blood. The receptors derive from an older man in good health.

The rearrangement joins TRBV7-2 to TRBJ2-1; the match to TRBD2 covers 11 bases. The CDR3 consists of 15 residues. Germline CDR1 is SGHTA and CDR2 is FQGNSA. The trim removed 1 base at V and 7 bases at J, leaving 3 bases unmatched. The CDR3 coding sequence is TGTGCCAGCAGCTTAGAAGGGACTAGCGGAAATGAGCAGTTCTTC. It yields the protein CASSLEGTSGNEQFF. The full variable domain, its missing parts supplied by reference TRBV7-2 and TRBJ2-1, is GAGVSQSPSNKVTEKGKDVELRCDPISGHTALYWYRQSLGQGLEFLIYFQGNSAPDKSGLPSDRFSAERTGGSVSTLTIQRTQQEDSAVYLCASSLEGTSGNEQFFGPGTRLTVL.

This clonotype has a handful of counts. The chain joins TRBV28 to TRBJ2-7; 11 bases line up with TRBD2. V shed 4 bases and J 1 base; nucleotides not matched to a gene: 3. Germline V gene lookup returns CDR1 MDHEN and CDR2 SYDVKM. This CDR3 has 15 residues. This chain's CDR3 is CASSSRLAGSYEQYF. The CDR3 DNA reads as TGTGCCAGCAGTTCTCGACTAGCGGGATCCTACGAGCAGTACTTC.

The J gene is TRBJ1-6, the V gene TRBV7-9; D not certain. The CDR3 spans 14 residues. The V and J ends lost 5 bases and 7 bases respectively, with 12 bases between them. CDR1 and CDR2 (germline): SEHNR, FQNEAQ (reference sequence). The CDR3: CASSVEGMNSPLHF. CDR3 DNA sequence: TGTGCCAGCAGCGTGGAGGGCATGAATTCACCCCTCCACTTT.

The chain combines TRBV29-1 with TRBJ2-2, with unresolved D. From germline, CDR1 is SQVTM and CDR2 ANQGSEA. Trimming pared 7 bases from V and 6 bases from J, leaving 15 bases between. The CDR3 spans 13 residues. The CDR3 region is CSAKEAAAGELFF. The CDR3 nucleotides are TGCAGCGCGAAAGAGGCGGCGGCCGGGGAGCTGTTTTTT.